The 24 T cell receptor beta chains given below trace back to one sample, sequenced in a study of T-cell reconstitution after alpha-beta-depleted transplantation in children (dated by TCRdb to the mid-2010s). The sample's treatment or condition label, in plain terms: allogeneic hematopoietic cell transplantation with graft depleted of TCRalphabeta T cells and CD19 B cells. Library preparation employed PCR. The sample was run on an Illumina HiSeq 2500. Molecular barcoding was employed in the preparation of TCR libraries, with unique molecular identifiers being used to normalize TCRbeta repertoire quantification. In-frame beta chains were kept once TCRdb had trimmed the public reads at Q25 with fastp and called clones with MiXCR. Rows with one shared CDR3 protein collapse into an entry with the most common genes and DNA. Recorded for this sample are 60,000 to 100,000 distinct CDR3 sequences; around 18% of them occurred a single time. Together, the top ten hold approximately 55% of the sample.

This specimen was PBMCs, mostly from graft donor cells, taken 360 days after TCRalphabeta/CD19-depleted stem cell transplant. The receptors originated from a male patient aged 2-9 years who had a stem cell transplant for acute lymphoblastic leukemia, so the T cells may come from the graft donor.

The chain recombines TRBV24-1 with TRBJ2-2, with TRBD2 as a possible D gene (5 bases). Trimming took off 5 bases at V and 6 bases at J, with 12 bases between the two ends. CDR1 is KGHDR and CDR2 is SFDVKD in the germline V gene. CDR3 length: 14 residues. The CDR3 region is CATSASLGSGELFF. The CDR3 DNA sequence: TGTGCCACCAGTGCCTCACTAGGATCCGGGGAGCTGTTTTTT.

This clonotype was counted ten times or more. The chain recombines TRBV12-3 or TRBV12-4 with TRBJ2-7; 7 positions match TRBD2. The CDR3 length is 15 residues. Trimming removed 3 bases from V and 1 base from J; junction bases left unmatched: 6. The CDR3 spells CASSLVAGVSYEQYF. The CDR3 DNA reads TGTGCCAGCAGTTTGGTTGCGGGAGTGTCCTACGAGCAGTACTTC.

V and J are TRBV4-1 and TRBJ2-2; 7 positions match TRBD2. CDR1 and CDR2 (germline): MGHRA, YSYEKL. The CDR3 extends over 13 amino acids. The V segment lost 4 bases and the J segment 6 bases; nucleotides outside the gene matches: 2. This CDR3 is CASSPAGPGELFF. In DNA, the CDR3 is TGCGCCAGCAGCCCAGCGGGACCCGGGGAGCTGTTTTTT.

This clonotype was detected a few times. The genes are TRBV15 and TRBJ2-7; 8 positions agree with TRBD2. This CDR3 comprises 17 residues. Trimming at V came to 0 bases and at J to 1 base, leaving 8 bases not matched to a gene. Per germline, CDR1 LNHNV and CDR2 YYDKDF (reference sequence). CDR3 DNA: TGTGCCACCAGCAGAGATCTTTGGGTAGCGGGATCCTACGAGCAGTACTTC. It encodes CATSRDLWVAGSYEQYF.

This clonotype was recorded many times. V and J are TRBV25-1 and TRBJ1-1; the D is unclear. From germline, CDR1 is MGHDK and CDR2 SYGVNS. The CDR3 sequence is 13 residues long. Trimming cost V 2 bases and J 1 base, with 5 bases left between them. The CDR3 sequence: CASSEARNTEAFF. In DNA, the CDR3 is TGTGCCAGCAGTGAAGCCAGGAACACTGAAGCTTTCTTT.

Notes on this clonotype: Relative to the germline gene, one junction end is altered; a read error may explain this. The chain combines TRBV7-7 with TRBJ2-1; 9 bases align to TRBD1. CDR1 is SSHAT, CDR2 FNYEAQ, per germline (reference sequence). The CDR3 runs to 13 residues. CDR3 loop: CASSGDRENEQFF. DNA of the CDR3: TGTGCTAGCAGCGGGGACAGGGAGAATGAGCAGTTCTTC.

This chain joins TRBV5-1 and TRBJ2-3, with a tentative D call TRBD1 (5 bases). This CDR3 spans 13 amino acids. V was trimmed by 4 bases and J by 0 bases, leaving 6 bases between them. Germline V gene data show CDR1 as SGHRS and CDR2 as YFSETQ. CDR3 region: CASSRTSTDTQYF. DNA for the CDR3: TGCGCCAGCAGCAGGACAAGCACAGATACGCAGTATTTT.

The sample holds a few counts of this clonotype. The chain has TRBV2 and TRBJ2-7; TRBD2 is a possible D gene (5 bases). The length of the CDR3 is 14 residues. Germline loops: CDR1 SNHLY, CDR2 FYNNEI. The germline V and J ends were trimmed by 3 bases and 2 bases, with 11 bases remaining between them. For the CDR3, the DNA is TGTGCCAGCAGTGACTTGGAGGCCGCCTACGAGCAGTACTTC. It specifies CASSDLEAAYEQYF.

This chain joins TRBV10-3 and TRBJ2-1; D may be TRBD2 (6 bases). The CDR3 extends over 17 amino acids. Germline lookup yields CDR1 ENHRY and CDR2 SYGVKD. With 3 bases removed from V and 8 bases from J, the gap between germline ends came to 23 bases. CDR3 residues: CAISDSTSRMGGDEQFF. In nucleotides, the CDR3 is TGTGCCATCAGTGATTCTACTAGCAGGATGGGTGGGGATGAGCAGTTCTTC.

The table lists this clonotype with many counts. The CDR3 sequence: CASSLLGWTEAFF. The DNA of the CDR3 is TGCGCCAGCAGCTTGCTTGGTTGGACTGAAGCTTTCTTT. V is TRBV5-1 and J is TRBJ1-1; no firm D call. CDR1 and CDR2 from the germline V gene are SGHRS and YFSETQ. The CDR3 consists of 13 residues. V gave up 1 base and J gave up 5 bases, with 9 bases separating them.

This clonotype was counted only a few times. The gene calls are TRBV20-1 and TRBJ2-5; the match to TRBD2 covers 8 bases. Losses at the gene ends were 6 bases for V and 1 base for J; bases not matched to a gene: 7. The length of the CDR3 is 14 residues. Germline CDR1 is DFQATT and CDR2 is SNEGSKA (reference sequence). The CDR3 spells CSAERGTVQETQYF. The CDR3 DNA reads as TGCAGTGCCGAGCGGGGGACTGTCCAAGAGACCCAGTACTTC.

This clonotype has at least ten counts. The rearrangement uses TRBV10-2 and TRBJ2-1; D not resolved. V was cut by 5 bases and J by 8 bases, with 10 bases left in between. CDR3 length equals 12 residues. Germline CDR1 is WSHSY and CDR2 is SAAADI. The CDR3, as DNA: TGCGCCAGCAGTTCGGTTAACGATGAGCAGTTCTTC. This sequence encodes CASSSVNDEQFF.

This clonotype was recorded a few times. The chain couples TRBV12-3 or TRBV12-4 to TRBJ1-1; 7 positions agree with TRBD1. V trimming: 7 bases; J trimming: 6 bases; junction bases outside the gene matches: 17. CDR3 length: 16 residues. This chain's CDR3 is CASTLRLATGNSEAFF. The DNA for the CDR3 is TGTGCCAGCACCCTACGTCTTGCGACAGGGAATTCTGAAGCTTTCTTT.

The DNA of the CDR3 is TGTGCCAGCAGCCTTTTTTCGGGGACAGGGTCGAAATTACCCTACGAGCAGTACTTC. It encodes CASSLFSGTGSKLPYEQYF. V gene TRBV12-3 or TRBV12-4 combines with J gene TRBJ2-7; 9 nucleotides line up with TRBD1. The CDR3 has 19 amino acids. V shed 6 bases, J shed 2 bases, and the junction held 20 bases outside the gene matches.

In this sample, this clonotype turned up many times. V gene TRBV4-1 combines with J gene TRBJ2-2; tentative D call: TRBD2 (6 bases). The CDR3 is 15 residues long. Germline V gene lookup returns CDR1 MGHRA and CDR2 YSYEKL. V dropped 1 base and J dropped 5 bases, with 11 bases sitting between them. The CDR3 region has the DNA TGCGCCAGCAGCCAAGGGGCGGGATGGACCGGGGAGCTGTTTTTT. This codes for CASSQGAGWTGELFF.

This clonotype has just a few counts. The chain uses TRBV6-5 and TRBJ2-2; 7 nucleotides agree with TRBD1. J lost 1 base, V lost 0 bases, and 8 bases had no gene match. The CDR3 totals 18 residues. Germline V CDR1 and CDR2: MNHEY, SVGAGI. CDR3 residues: CASSYSIYRTGNTGELFF. CDR3 DNA: TGTGCCAGCAGTTACTCGATATACAGGACAGGGAACACCGGGGAGCTGTTTTTT.

This clonotype was counted only a few times. The chain recombines TRBV4-1 with TRBJ2-5; 12 nucleotides agree with TRBD2. The CDR3 runs to 19 residues. The V and J ends lost 1 base and 2 bases, in that order; junction bases with no gene match: 11. The germline CDR1 and CDR2 sequences are MGHRA and YSYEKL. CDR3 sequence: CASSQGGASGRATQETQYF. The CDR3 bases are TGCGCCAGCAGCCAAGGGGGGGCTAGCGGGAGGGCCACACAAGAGACCCAGTACTTC.

J is TRBJ1-4 and V is TRBV12-3 or TRBV12-4; 8 nucleotides align to TRBD1. This CDR3 spans 16 amino acids. V lost 3 bases and J lost 4; bases outside the gene matches: 7. This CDR3 is CASSFGQGVGNEKLFF. CDR3 sequence (DNA): TGTGCCAGCAGTTTCGGACAGGGCGTCGGTAATGAAAAACTGTTTTTT.

V gene TRBV28 combines with J gene TRBJ1-3; no reliable D call. CDR3 size: 16 residues. Between the trimmed V and J ends, which lost 3 bases and 0 bases, there was a span of 12 bases. Germline V CDR1 and CDR2: MDHEN, SYDVKM. The CDR3 region has the DNA TGTGCCAGCAGTTTCGCACCCTATTCCTCTGGAAACACCATATATTTT. This translates into CASSFAPYSSGNTIYF. The full variable domain, rest sourced from reference TRBV28 and TRBJ1-3, is DVKVTQSSRYLVKRTGEKVFLECVQDMDHENMFWYRQDPGLGLRLIYFSYDVKMKEKGDIPEGYSVSREKKERFSLILESASTNQTSMYLCASSFAPYSSGNTIYFGEGSWLTVV.

V and J are TRBV6-1 and TRBJ2-4; no reliable D call. The CDR3 totals 15 residues. V shed 6 bases and J shed 0 bases, with 12 bases lying between them. CDR1 MNHNS and CDR2 SASEGT come from the germline V gene. DNA for the CDR3: TGTGCCAGCAGCCCGAATCTACTAGCCAAAAACATTCAGTACTTC. Translating gives CASSPNLLAKNIQYF.

This clonotype has a handful of counts. V usage is TRBV10-3 and J usage is TRBJ2-1, with 11 bases lining up with TRBD2. The CDR3 is 17 amino acids. CDR1 and CDR2 (germline): ENHRY, SYGVKD. Germline trimming cut 4 bases from V and 0 bases from J; bases unmatched to any gene: 5. CDR3 coding DNA: TGTGCCATCAGTGGGGAGACTAGCGGGACCTCCTACAATGAGCAGTTCTTC. Protein product: CAISGETSGTSYNEQFF.

This clonotype was seen repeatedly, ten times or more. V is TRBV2 and J is TRBJ2-4, with D perhaps matching TRBD1 (5 bases). CDR1 is SNHLY and CDR2 is FYNNEI in the germline V gene. The CDR3 runs 13 residues. V was pared by 4 bases and J by 9 bases, with 13 bases between. Here the CDR3 reads CASSGRQDTIQYF. The DNA of the CDR3 is TGTGCCAGCAGTGGACGGCAGGACACCATTCAGTACTTC. The full variable domain, its missing parts supplied by reference TRBV2 and TRBJ2-4, is EPEVTQTPSHQVTQMGQEVILRCVPISNHLYFYWYRQILGQKVEFLVSFYNNEISEKSEIFDDQFSVERPDGSNFTLKIRSTKLEDSAMYFCASSGRQDTIQYFGAGTRLSVL.

CDR3 nucleotide sequence: TGTGCCAGCAGTTTTCAGGCCGGGGATTCACCCCTCCACTTT. Protein: CASSFQAGDSPLHF. This chain links TRBV7-9 with TRBJ1-6; D uncertain. The length of the CDR3 is 14 residues. V shed 6 bases and J shed 8 bases, with 14 bases lying between them. Looked up from germline, CDR1 is SEHNR and CDR2 is FQNEAQ (reference sequence).

The table lists this clonotype with a few counts. The chain employs TRBV7-6 and TRBJ2-5; D remains ambiguous. There are 12 residues in the CDR3. Looked up from germline, CDR1 is SGHVS and CDR2 is FNYEAQ. Trimming cost V 1 base and J 7 bases, with 7 bases left between them. CDR3 loop: CASSLVLGTQYF. The CDR3, as DNA: TGTGCCAGCAGCTTAGTTTTGGGGACCCAGTACTTC. The variable domain in full, with the rest retrieved from reference TRBV7-6 and TRBJ2-5, is GAGVSQSPRYKVTKRGQDVALRCDPISGHVSLYWYRQALGQGPEFLTYFNYEAQQDKSGLPNDRFSAERPEGSISTLTIQRTEQRDSAMYRCASSLVLGTQYFGPGTRLLVL.